This TCR beta chain was identified in a study of T cell responses to AZD1222 COVID-19 vaccine. Concerning this clone itself: Its antigen is currently unknown.

Profiled with immunoSEQ multiplex PCR; TCRdb holds only in-frame clones, not every one. The sample has approximately 140,000 clones; 80% to 90% are singletons. The study's findings and limits: Increases in Spike-specific TCR breadth and depth were seen after two AZD1222 doses.

Germline CDR1 reads SGHTA; CDR2 reads FQGNSA. Trimming cost V 1 base and J 4 bases, with 10 bases left between them. The CDR3 runs 15 residues. Material: peripheral blood, obtained on day 0 of AZD1222 vaccination. The clonotype was recovered from an adult in good health. The rearrangement links TRBV7-2 to TRBJ2-2; D remains ambiguous. The CDR3 reads CASSLVVAFTGELFF. In nucleotides, the CDR3 is TGTGCCAGCAGCTTAGTGGTAGCCTTCACCGGGGAGCTGTTTTTT.